This T cell receptor (beta chain) was captured in a study of blood T cell repertoires in COVID-19. Germline CDR1 reads MNHNS; CDR2 reads SASEGT. CDR3 length: 15 amino acids. J lost 7 bases, V lost 2 bases, and 9 bases had no gene match. Methods used by the authors: It was from reference gene primer amplification that nucleated cell counts were estimated. Using immunoSEQ multiplex PCR, the repertoire was profiled, and TCRdb retains in-frame clones only, with some absent. V, J and clone size were drawn from that table, and D and trimming were deduced from the DNA. The sample comprises 500,000 to 600,000 clones, roughly nine tenths of which are singletons, and less than 9.5% rests with the top ten. Only one count was recorded for this clone.

The sequencing input was peripheral blood. This sequence originates from a woman aged 45-65 years with COVID-19, enrolled during active disease. The chain uses TRBV6-1 and TRBJ1-2, with TRBD1 identical over 8 bases. CDR3 DNA: TGTGCCAGCAGTGAATGGGTGGGACAGGTTAGTGGCTACACCTTC. Its protein is CASSEWVGQVSGYTF.